This entry features one T cell receptor (beta chain) sequence. As handled by the study authors: From reference gene primer amplification, estimates of nucleated cell counts were derived. Using immunoSEQ multiplex PCR, the repertoire was profiled, and TCRdb retains in-frame clones only, with some absent. V and J calls and clone size come straight from that table; D and trimming were deduced from the DNA. Of 300,000 to 450,000 clones in the sample, more than 75% were seen once. The sample is drawn from a study of blood T cell repertoires in COVID-19. Background on the study: COVID-19 samples collected from the United States, Italy and Spain covered acute and convalescent phases. T cells, B-cell-depleted T cells, or PBMCs supplied cDNA or gDNA.

The CDR3 is 13 residues long. The germline V and J ends were trimmed by 6 bases and 7 bases, with 16 bases remaining between them. Per the germline V gene, CDR1 is SEHNR and CDR2 is FQNEAQ (reference sequence). This sequence originates from a human donor in a cohort sampled during active COVID-19. This sequence joins TRBV7-9 and TRBJ2-7; a possible D gene is TRBD1 (5 bases). Specimen: peripheral blood. CDR3 amino acids: CASSFQGLREQYF. The CDR3 DNA reads as TGTGCCAGCAGTTTTCAGGGTCTTCGGGAGCAGTACTTC.